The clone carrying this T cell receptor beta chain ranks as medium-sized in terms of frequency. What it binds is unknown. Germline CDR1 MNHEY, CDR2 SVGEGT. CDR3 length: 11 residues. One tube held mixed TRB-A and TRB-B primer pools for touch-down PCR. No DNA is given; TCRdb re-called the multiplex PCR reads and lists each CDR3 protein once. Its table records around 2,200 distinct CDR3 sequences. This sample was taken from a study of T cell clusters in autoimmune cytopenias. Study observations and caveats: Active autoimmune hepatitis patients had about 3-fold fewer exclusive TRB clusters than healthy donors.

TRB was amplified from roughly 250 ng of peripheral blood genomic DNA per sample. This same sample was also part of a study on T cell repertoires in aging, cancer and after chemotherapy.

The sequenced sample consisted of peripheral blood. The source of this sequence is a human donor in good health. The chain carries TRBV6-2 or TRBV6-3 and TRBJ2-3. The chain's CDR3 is CASSELDTQYF.